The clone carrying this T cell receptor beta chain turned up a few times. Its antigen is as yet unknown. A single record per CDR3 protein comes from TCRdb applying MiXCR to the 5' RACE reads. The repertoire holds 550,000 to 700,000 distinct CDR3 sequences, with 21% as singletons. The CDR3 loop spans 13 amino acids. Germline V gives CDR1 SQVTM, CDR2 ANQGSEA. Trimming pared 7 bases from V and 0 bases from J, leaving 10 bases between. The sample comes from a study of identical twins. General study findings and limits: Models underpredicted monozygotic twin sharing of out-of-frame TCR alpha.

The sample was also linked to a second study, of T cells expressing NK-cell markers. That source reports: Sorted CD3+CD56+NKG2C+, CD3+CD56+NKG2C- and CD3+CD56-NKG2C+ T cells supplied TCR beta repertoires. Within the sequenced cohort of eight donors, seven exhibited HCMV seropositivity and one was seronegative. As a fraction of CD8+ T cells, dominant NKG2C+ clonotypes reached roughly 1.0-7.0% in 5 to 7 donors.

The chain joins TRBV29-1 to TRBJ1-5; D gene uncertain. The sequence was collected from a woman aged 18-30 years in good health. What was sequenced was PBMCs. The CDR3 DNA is TGCAGCGCCGGACGGGATAGCAATCAGCCCCAGCATTTT. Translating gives CSAGRDSNQPQHF.